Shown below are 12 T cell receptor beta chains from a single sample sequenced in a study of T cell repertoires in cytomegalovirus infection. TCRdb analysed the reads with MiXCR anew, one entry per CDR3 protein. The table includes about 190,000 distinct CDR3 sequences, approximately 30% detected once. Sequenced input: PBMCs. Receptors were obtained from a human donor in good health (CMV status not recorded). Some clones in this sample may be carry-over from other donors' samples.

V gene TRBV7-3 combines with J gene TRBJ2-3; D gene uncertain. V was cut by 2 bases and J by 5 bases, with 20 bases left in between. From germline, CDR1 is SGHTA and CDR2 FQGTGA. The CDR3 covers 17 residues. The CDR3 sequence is CASSLPTDGLGRDTQYF. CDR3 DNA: TGTGCCAGCAGCTTACCGACGGACGGATTAGGTCGAGATACGCAGTATTTT.

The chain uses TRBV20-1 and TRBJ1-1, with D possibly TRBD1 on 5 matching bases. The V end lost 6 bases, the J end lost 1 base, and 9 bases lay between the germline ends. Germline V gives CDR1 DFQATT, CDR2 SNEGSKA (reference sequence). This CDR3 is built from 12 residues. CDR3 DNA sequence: TGCAGTGCGCCTACAGGGAACACTGAAGCTTTCTTT. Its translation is CSAPTGNTEAFF.

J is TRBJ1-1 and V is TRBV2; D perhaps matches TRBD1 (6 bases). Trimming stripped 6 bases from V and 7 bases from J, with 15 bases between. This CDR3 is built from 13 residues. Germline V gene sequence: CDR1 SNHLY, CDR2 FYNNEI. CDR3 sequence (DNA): TGTGCCAGCAGAGTGGGGGGGCTCGGTGAAGCTTTCTTT. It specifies CASRVGGLGEAFF.

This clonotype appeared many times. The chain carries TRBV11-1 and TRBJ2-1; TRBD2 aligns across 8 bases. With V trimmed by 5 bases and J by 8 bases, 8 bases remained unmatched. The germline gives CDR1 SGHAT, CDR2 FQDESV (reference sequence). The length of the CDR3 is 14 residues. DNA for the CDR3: TGTGCCAGCAGCCCCGGGGGGGCCATCTATGAGCAGTTCTTC. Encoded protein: CASSPGGAIYEQFF.

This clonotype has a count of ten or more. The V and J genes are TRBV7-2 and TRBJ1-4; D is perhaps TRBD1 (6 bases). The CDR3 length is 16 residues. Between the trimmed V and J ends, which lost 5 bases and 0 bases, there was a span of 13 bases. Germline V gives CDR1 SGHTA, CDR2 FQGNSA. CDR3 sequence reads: CASSPEGEATNEKLFF. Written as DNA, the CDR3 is TGTGCCAGCAGCCCCGAGGGGGAAGCAACTAATGAAAAACTGTTTTTT.

CDR3 DNA sequence: TGCGCCAGCAGCTTGAGCGGCCGAGATGGAGAAGGCTACACCTTC. Amino acid sequence: CASSLSGRDGEGYTF. The genes are TRBV5-1 and TRBJ1-2; D unresolved. The length of the CDR3 is 15 residues. Germline V lookup: CDR1 SGHRS, CDR2 YFSETQ. V lost 1 base and J 8 bases, leaving 18 bases between the germline ends. Complete variable domain (other parts from reference TRBV5-1 and TRBJ1-2): KAGVTQTPRYLIKTRGQQVTLSCSPISGHRSVSWYQQTPGQGLQFLFEYFSETQRNKGNFPGRFSGRQFSNSRSEMNVSTLELGDSALYLCASSLSGRDGEGYTFGSGTRLTVV.

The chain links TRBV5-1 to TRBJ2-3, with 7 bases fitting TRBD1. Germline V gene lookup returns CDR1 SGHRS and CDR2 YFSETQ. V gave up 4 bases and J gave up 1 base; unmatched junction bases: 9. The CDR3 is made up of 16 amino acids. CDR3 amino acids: CASSQHRQGGTDTQYF. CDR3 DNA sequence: TGCGCCAGCAGCCAGCACCGACAGGGAGGCACAGATACGCAGTATTTT.

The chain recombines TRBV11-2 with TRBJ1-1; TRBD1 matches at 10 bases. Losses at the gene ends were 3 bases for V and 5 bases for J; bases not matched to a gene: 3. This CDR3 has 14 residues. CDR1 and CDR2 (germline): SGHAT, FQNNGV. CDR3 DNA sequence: TGTGCCAGCAGCTTGCGACAGGGGGCAACTGAAGCTTTCTTT. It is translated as CASSLRQGATEAFF.

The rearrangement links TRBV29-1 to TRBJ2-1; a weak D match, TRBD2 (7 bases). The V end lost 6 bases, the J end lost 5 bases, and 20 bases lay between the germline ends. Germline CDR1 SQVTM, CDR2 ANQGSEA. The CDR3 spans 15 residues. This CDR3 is CSVSPLAGAHNEQFF. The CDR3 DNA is TGCAGCGTATCCCCGCTGGCGGGGGCGCACAATGAGCAGTTCTTC.

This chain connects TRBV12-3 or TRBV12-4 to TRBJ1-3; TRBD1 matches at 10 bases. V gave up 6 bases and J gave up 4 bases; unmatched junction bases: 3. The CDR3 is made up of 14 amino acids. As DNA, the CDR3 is TGTGCCAGCAGAGACAGGGGGCGAGGAAACACCATATATTTT. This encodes CASRDRGRGNTIYF.

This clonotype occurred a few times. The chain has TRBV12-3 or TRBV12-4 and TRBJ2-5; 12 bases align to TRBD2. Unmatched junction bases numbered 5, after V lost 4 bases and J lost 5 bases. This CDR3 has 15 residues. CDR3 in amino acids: CASSSGLAGWETQYF. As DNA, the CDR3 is TGTGCCAGCAGTTCCGGACTAGCGGGGTGGGAGACCCAGTACTTC.

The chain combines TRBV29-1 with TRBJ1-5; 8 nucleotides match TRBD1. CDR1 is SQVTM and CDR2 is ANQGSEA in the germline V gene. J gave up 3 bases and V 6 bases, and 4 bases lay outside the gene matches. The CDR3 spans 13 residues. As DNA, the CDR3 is TGCAGCGTAGGACAGGGTACCAATCAGCCCCAGCATTTT. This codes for CSVGQGTNQPQHF.